Listed here are 7 T cell receptor beta chains from one sample, sequenced in a study of shared clonotypes between healthy human individuals (dated by TCRdb to about 2020). The library was prepared using the immunoSEQ multiplex PCR assay. TCRdb stores this immuneACCESS table with in-frame sequences only. Part of the clones is absent; in the studies checked, under half of the shortfall reflects unresolved V genes, and no reason is known for the rest. The sample table lists more than 2 million clones, approximately 96% of them with a count of one. The top ten clonotypes cover approximately 0.13% of the sample. The sample comprised naive CD4+ T cells sorted from blood. What this sample's cell subset or site label stands for: CD45RA+ positively selected. The receptor set was obtained from a man younger than 30 in good health.

This chain joins TRBV12-5 and TRBJ2-7, with D possibly called TRBD1 or TRBD2 (5 bases each). The CDR3 length is 14 residues. Looked up from germline, CDR1 is LGHNT and CDR2 is FRNRAP. V gave up 1 base and J gave up 5 bases, with 12 bases separating them. Here the CDR3 DNA reads TGTGCTAGTGGTTTGGGTTCTCCGGGACACGAGCAGTACTTC. Protein: CASGLGSPGHEQYF.

A word on this clone: The same CDR3 arises from other DNA sequences in this sample as well. The genes are TRBV18 and TRBJ2-2; 9 bases align to TRBD1. Germline lookup yields CDR1 KGHSH and CDR2 LQKENI. This CDR3 spans 14 amino acids. J gave up 7 bases and V 3 bases, and 3 bases lay outside the gene matches. CDR3 sequence: CASSPGQGNGELFF. CDR3 bases: TGTGCCAGCTCACCCGGACAGGGGAACGGGGAGCTGTTTTTT.

The chain combines TRBV18 with TRBJ2-5, with D possibly matching TRBD1 (5 bases). The CDR3 covers 16 residues. V was shortened by 3 bases and J by 1 base, with 15 bases between the two germline ends. The germline V gene encodes CDR1 KGHSH and CDR2 LQKENI. CDR3 sequence reads: CASSPPTDTLQETQYF. The DNA of the CDR3 is TGTGCCAGCTCACCCCCGACAGATACGCTCCAAGAGACCCAGTACTTC.

Only a few counts were recorded for this clone. The chain has TRBV30 and TRBJ1-1; maybe TRBD1 (6 bases). In germline, CDR1 is GTSNPN, CDR2 SVGIG (reference sequence). This CDR3 comprises 13 residues. The V and J ends lost 4 bases and 1 base respectively, with 10 bases between them. For the CDR3, the DNA is TGTGCCTGGATCACAGGGTCGAACACTGAAGCTTTCTTT. Amino acids: CAWITGSNTEAFF. The full variable domain, with the rest looked up from reference TRBV30 and TRBJ1-1, is SQTIHQWPATLVQPVGSPLSLECTVEGTSNPNLYWYRQAAGRGLQLLFYSVGIGQISSEVPQNLSASRPQDRQFILSSKKLLLSDSGFYLCAWITGSNTEAFFGQGTRLTVV.

The chain employs TRBV4-3 and TRBJ2-7, with D possibly being TRBD1 or TRBD2 (5 bases each). Per germline, CDR1 LGHNA and CDR2 YSLEER. V lost 2 bases, J lost 5 bases, and 16 bases lay in between. This CDR3 is 15 amino acids long. The CDR3 bases are TGCGCCAGCAGCCAACAGGGAGAGGGCTACGACGAGCAGTACTTC. This translates into CASSQQGEGYDEQYF.

This chain links TRBV11-2 with TRBJ2-2; 9 bases line up with TRBD2. Trimming took 4 bases from V and 2 from J; bases not matched to a gene: 8. Germline lookup yields CDR1 SGHAT and CDR2 FQNNGV. The length of the CDR3 is 17 residues. This CDR3 is CASSSHAGGGNTGELFF. As DNA, the CDR3 is TGTGCCAGCAGCTCACATGCGGGAGGGGGTAACACCGGGGAGCTGTTTTTT.

The V call is TRBV5-4, the J call TRBJ2-3, with TRBD2 identical over 10 bases. The trim removed 0 bases at V and 0 bases at J, leaving 10 bases unmatched. The germline V gene has CDR1 SGHNT and CDR2 YYREEE (reference sequence). The CDR3 is made up of 19 amino acids. As DNA, the CDR3 is TGTGCCAGCAGCTTGGGGCCTCGGACTAGCGGAACGAGCACAGATACGCAGTATTTT. Its protein product is CASSLGPRTSGTSTDTQYF.